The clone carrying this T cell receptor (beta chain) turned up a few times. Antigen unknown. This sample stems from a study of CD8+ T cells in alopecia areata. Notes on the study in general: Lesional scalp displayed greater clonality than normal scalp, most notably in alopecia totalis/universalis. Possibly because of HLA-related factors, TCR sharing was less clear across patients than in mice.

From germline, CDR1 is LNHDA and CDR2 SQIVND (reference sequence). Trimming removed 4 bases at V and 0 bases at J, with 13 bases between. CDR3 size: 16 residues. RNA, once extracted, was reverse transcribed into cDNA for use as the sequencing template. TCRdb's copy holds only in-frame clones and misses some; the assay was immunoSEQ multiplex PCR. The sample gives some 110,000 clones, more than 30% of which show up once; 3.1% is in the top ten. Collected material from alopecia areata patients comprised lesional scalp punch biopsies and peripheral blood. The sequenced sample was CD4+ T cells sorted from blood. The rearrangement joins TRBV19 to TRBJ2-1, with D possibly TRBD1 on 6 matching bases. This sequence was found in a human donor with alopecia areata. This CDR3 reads CASSTGTQRSYNEQFF. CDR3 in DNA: TGTGCCAGTAGTACCGGGACACAGCGCTCCTACAATGAGCAGTTCTTC.